One and the same sample provided the 23 T cell receptor beta chains below, sequenced in a study of T cell responses to AZD1222 COVID-19 vaccine. The table came from immunoSEQ multiplex PCR; TCRdb's copy has only in-frame clones and leaves some out. This table has about 180,000 clones, about 93% appearing once. Sequencing was performed on peripheral blood, taken 28 days after the second AZD1222 dose. The receptors were gathered from an adult who received the AZD1222 COVID-19 vaccine.

This chain links TRBV18 with TRBJ2-3; D possibly corresponds to TRBD1 (5 bases). Germline V lookup: CDR1 KGHSH, CDR2 LQKENI. This CDR3 region has 15 residues. V was trimmed by 4 bases and J by 3 bases, leaving 14 bases between them. The CDR3 sequence: CASSQIRDLTDTQYF. The CDR3 nucleotides read TGTGCCAGCTCACAGATCAGGGATTTGACAGATACGCAGTATTTT.

The genes are TRBV27 and TRBJ1-1, with a possible D match to TRBD1 (5 bases). Germline CDR1 reads MNHEY; CDR2 reads SMNVEV (reference sequence). The CDR3 has 15 amino acids. Between the trimmed V and J ends, which lost 1 base and 4 bases, there was a span of 13 bases. CDR3 residues: CASSLFGGEGTEAFF. DNA of the CDR3: TGTGCCAGCAGTTTATTTGGGGGGGAAGGCACTGAAGCTTTCTTT.

The chain recombines TRBV7-8 with TRBJ2-7; D call uncertain. This CDR3 spans 13 amino acids. Deletions cut 2 bases from V and 2 bases from J, with 7 bases between. Germline values: CDR1 SGHVS, CDR2 FQNEAQ. CDR3 region: CASSLLQTYEQYF. The CDR3 bases are TGTGCCAGCAGCTTATTACAGACCTACGAGCAGTACTTC.

The rearrangement uses TRBV28 and TRBJ2-5; tentatively, D is TRBD1 or TRBD2 (6 bases each). The CDR3 covers 14 residues. V dropped 6 bases and J dropped 5 bases, with 16 bases sitting between them. Germline CDR1 reads MDHEN; CDR2 reads SYDVKM. DNA of the CDR3: TGTGCCAGCAGCACAGGGACTGGAGTTGAGACCCAGTACTTC. Protein sequence: CASSTGTGVETQYF.

CDR3 in amino acids: CASRATNEQFF. CDR3 nucleotide sequence: TGCGCCAGCAGAGCTACCAATGAGCAGTTCTTC. This sequence joins TRBV10-1 and TRBJ2-1; D is undetermined. The CDR3 is 11 amino acids. Trimming removed 6 bases at V and 6 bases at J, with 6 bases between. Germline V gene sequence: CDR1 WNHNN, CDR2 SYGVQD (reference sequence).

In regard to this clone: Other nucleotide sequences in the sample specify the same CDR3. This rearrangement joins TRBV6-5 to TRBJ1-1; D gene unclear. Germline V gene data show CDR1 as MNHEY and CDR2 as SVGAGI. The CDR3 contains 14 residues. Trimming took off 0 bases at V and 1 base at J, with 6 bases between the two ends. This chain's CDR3 is CASSYSTGNTEAFF. The CDR3 DNA reads as TGTGCCAGCAGTTACTCGACCGGGAACACTGAAGCTTTCTTT.

CDR3 amino acids: CASSLLTGELFF. The CDR3 nucleotides read TGTGCCAGCAGTCTCCTCACCGGGGAGCTGTTTTTT. This chain joins TRBV28 and TRBJ2-2, with D hard to call. The V gene's germline CDR1 is MDHEN and CDR2 SYDVKM. The CDR3 consists of 12 residues. Between the trimmed V and J ends, which lost 5 bases and 4 bases, there was a span of 5 bases. The whole variable domain, remainder taken from reference TRBV28 and TRBJ2-2, is DVKVTQSSRYLVKRTGEKVFLECVQDMDHENMFWYRQDPGLGLRLIYFSYDVKMKEKGDIPEGYSVSREKKERFSLILESASTNQTSMYLCASSLLTGELFFGEGSRLTVL.

The V call is TRBV7-8, the J call TRBJ1-1; 9 positions match TRBD1. There are 17 residues in the CDR3. J gave up 3 bases and V 5 bases, and 13 bases lay outside the gene matches. CDR1 SGHVS and CDR2 FQNEAQ come from the germline V gene. The CDR3 DNA sequence: TGTGCCAGCAGCCACAGGGGGCGAAGGATTGAGGACACTGAAGCTTTCTTT. Translation gives CASSHRGRRIEDTEAFF.

For the CDR3, the DNA is TGTGCCAGCAGTTTGTCCAGCAGTGTTCCCGAGCAGTACTTC. Translated: CASSLSSSVPEQYF. The rearrangement joins TRBV27 to TRBJ2-7, with D unresolved. Germline CDR1 is MNHEY and CDR2 is SMNVEV (reference sequence). V was cut by 3 bases and J by 6 bases, with 15 bases left in between. The CDR3 runs to 14 residues.

The CDR3 bases are TGTGCCAGCAGCGGGGGGGTAGCAGATACGCAGTATTTT. Protein product: CASSGGVADTQYF. The chain carries TRBV9 and TRBJ2-3, with a weak D call TRBD2 (6 bases). From germline, CDR1 is SGDLS and CDR2 YYNGEE. This CDR3 contains 13 residues. The V and J ends lost 3 bases and 4 bases respectively, with 9 bases between them.

The chain carries TRBV19 and TRBJ2-2; the D call may be TRBD1 or TRBD2 (5 bases each). CDR3 length: 14 residues. Germline CDR1 LNHDA, CDR2 SQIVND (reference sequence). V gave up 10 bases and J gave up 0 bases, with 12 bases separating them. Written as DNA, the CDR3 is TGTGCCACCTCGGGACGATCGAACACCGGGGAGCTGTTTTTT. Translating it yields CATSGRSNTGELFF.

The chain couples TRBV7-8 to TRBJ2-2, with TRBD2 as a possible D gene (5 bases). Trimming removed 5 bases from V and 2 bases from J, with 12 bases in between. In germline, CDR1 is SGHVS, CDR2 FQNEAQ. CDR3 size: 15 residues. CDR3 coding DNA: TGTGCCAGCAGCCCTCGGACTCAAAACACCGGGGAGCTGTTTTTT. Translating it yields CASSPRTQNTGELFF.

J is TRBJ2-1 and V is TRBV3-1 (or the pseudogene TRBV3-2); 15 nucleotides align to TRBD2. V shed 1 base and J 0 bases; nucleotides not matched to a gene: 4. The CDR3 is made up of 19 amino acids. CDR1 LGHDT and CDR2 YNNKEL come from the germline V gene (reference sequence). CDR3 in amino acids: CASSQGGTSGRFSYNEQFF. In nucleotides, the CDR3 is TGTGCCAGCAGCCAAGGGGGGACTAGCGGGAGGTTCTCCTACAATGAGCAGTTCTTC.

The chain recombines TRBV14 with TRBJ2-7, with a weak D call TRBD2 (7 bases). CDR3 size: 15 residues. Trimming stripped 0 bases from V and 2 bases from J, with 11 bases between. The V gene's germline CDR1 is SGHDN and CDR2 FVKESK. The CDR3 region is CASSQDAGAAYEQYF. CDR3 nucleotides: TGTGCCAGCAGCCAAGACGCGGGGGCTGCCTACGAGCAGTACTTC.

The V call is TRBV5-1, the J call TRBJ2-7; the D gene is possibly TRBD2 (6 bases). CDR3 length equals 13 residues. Germline V gene lookup returns CDR1 SGHRS and CDR2 YFSETQ. V was trimmed by 5 bases and J by 2 bases, leaving 11 bases between them. CDR3 in DNA: TGCGCCAGCAGTGGAGGGTCTGCCTACGAGCAGTACTTC. It yields the protein CASSGGSAYEQYF.

The chain combines TRBV10-3 with TRBJ1-3, with TRBD1 matching over 8 bases. V lost 6 bases, J lost 0 bases, and 7 bases stayed unmatched. The germline V gene has CDR1 ENHRY and CDR2 SYGVKD. The CDR3 totals 16 residues. CDR3 loop: CAIRGTGGTSGNTIYF. The CDR3, as DNA: TGTGCCATCAGGGGGACAGGAGGAACCTCTGGAAACACCATATATTTT.

V is TRBV18 and J is TRBJ2-3; 13 nucleotides line up with TRBD2. This CDR3 has 15 amino acids. The V gene's germline CDR1 is KGHSH and CDR2 LQKENI. V gave up 4 bases and J gave up 4 bases; unmatched junction bases: 2. The CDR3 nucleotides are TGTGCCAGCTCACTGGGGACTAGCGGGGCAGATACGCAGTATTTT. Its translation: CASSLGTSGADTQYF.

The chain uses TRBV12-3 or TRBV12-4 and TRBJ2-3; possibly TRBD1 for D (5 bases). The CDR3 runs to 13 residues. Trimming removed 5 bases from V and 8 bases from J, with 14 bases in between. The CDR3 DNA is TGTGCCAGCAGTCTCACGGGTAGGGGTACGCAGTATTTT. Protein sequence: CASSLTGRGTQYF.

The gene calls are TRBV5-1 and TRBJ2-5; D unclear. The CDR3 has 12 amino acids. Trimming stripped 5 bases from V and 1 base from J, with 6 bases between. Germline values: CDR1 SGHRS, CDR2 YFSETQ. CDR3 region: CASSPFQETQYF. The CDR3 DNA sequence: TGCGCCAGCAGTCCTTTCCAAGAGACCCAGTACTTC.

This clone has a single count. The CDR3 loop is CASSIAAGVNGYTF. The CDR3 DNA reads as TGTGCCAGTAGTATAGCCGCAGGGGTCAATGGCTACACCTTC. V gene TRBV19 combines with J gene TRBJ1-2; a weak D match, TRBD1 (6 bases). CDR1 is LNHDA, CDR2 SQIVND, per germline (reference sequence). Trimming removed 1 base at V and 6 bases at J, with 12 bases between. The CDR3 sequence is 14 residues long.

The genes are TRBV14 and TRBJ2-1; 12 nucleotides match TRBD2. The CDR3 consists of 14 residues. Germline CDR1 and CDR2: SGHDN and FVKESK. After removal of 9 bases from V and 5 bases from J, the junction contained 5 bases not matched to a gene. The CDR3 region has the DNA TGTGCCAGTAATAGACTAGCGGGGGACAATGAGCAGTTCTTC. Its translation: CASNRLAGDNEQFF.

The rearrangement uses TRBV14 and TRBJ2-1; either TRBD1 or TRBD2 may fit D (5 bases each). The germline V and J ends were trimmed by 6 bases and 6 bases, with 9 bases remaining between them. The germline CDR1 and CDR2 sequences are SGHDN and FVKESK. This CDR3 contains 12 residues. As DNA, the CDR3 is TGTGCCAGCAGTCGTGGGGGCAATGAGCAGTTCTTC. Its translation is CASSRGGNEQFF. Full variable domain (outside the CDR3, taken from reference TRBV14 and TRBJ2-1): EAGVTQFPSHSVIEKGQTVTLRCDPISGHDNLYWYRRVMGKEIKFLLHFVKESKQDESGMPNNRFLAERTGGTYSTLKVQPAELEDSGVYFCASSRGGNEQFFGPGTRLTVL.

This sequence joins TRBV28 and TRBJ1-1; the D is unclear. Germline lookup yields CDR1 MDHEN and CDR2 SYDVKM. This CDR3 is 13 amino acids long. Between the trimmed V and J ends, which lost 2 bases and 0 bases, there was a span of 4 bases. The CDR3 DNA reads as TGTGCCAGCAGTTTACCGGTGAACACTGAAGCTTTCTTT. Protein: CASSLPVNTEAFF. Based on the CDR3 plus reference TRBV28 and TRBJ1-1, the full variable domain is DVKVTQSSRYLVKRTGEKVFLECVQDMDHENMFWYRQDPGLGLRLIYFSYDVKMKEKGDIPEGYSVSREKKERFSLILESASTNQTSMYLCASSLPVNTEAFFGQGTRLTVV.